Listed below are T cell receptor beta chains from one sample, sequenced in a study of control samples from healthy donors and cancer patients. Some clones are missing from TCRdb's copy, which holds only in-frame ones; the method was immunoSEQ multiplex PCR. The sample yields 170,000 or so clones, about 92% seen once. The sample comprised blood. Receptors originate from a man aged 25 to 45 in good health. The CDR3 runs from the conserved cysteine through the conserved F or W. A D gene is named only where the DNA matches it firmly. Size is stated for part of the rows, as once, few or many counts, or as a class when the clone is expanded.

J gene | V gene | clone size | D gene | CDR3 protein | CDR3 DNA
TRBJ1-4 | TRBV27 | - | - | CASSLVAGHLEKLFF | TGTGCCAGCAGTTTGGTTGCGGGGCACCTTGAAAAACTGTTTTTT
TRBJ2-3 | TRBV7-8 | - | - | CASSLWGSLRGATGTGTDTQYF | TGTGCCAGCAGCTTATGGGGGTCCCTAAGGGGGGCGACAGGGACGGGCACAGATACGCAGTATTTT
TRBJ2-7 | TRBV21-1 | - | - | CASSKPPYYEQYF | TGTGCCAGCAGCAAGCCCCCCTACTACGAGCAGTACTTC
TRBJ1-2 | TRBV6-5 | - | - | CASSYRASYGYTF | TGTGCCAGCAGTTACAGGGCTTCCTATGGCTACACCTTC
TRBJ1-2 | TRBV6-2/TRBV6-3 | - | - | CASSYSAGNYGYTF | TGTGCCAGCAGTTACTCGGCGGGGAACTATGGCTACACCTTC
TRBJ1-1 | TRBV19 | - | - | CASSPKGNTEAFF | TGTGCCAGTAGCCCCAAGGGGAACACTGAAGCTTTCTTT
TRBJ2-7 | TRBV15 | - | - | CATSRDKTGSYEQYF | TGTGCCACCAGCAGAGATAAAACCGGCTCCTACGAGCAGTACTTC
TRBJ2-1 | TRBV7-9 | - | TRBD1 | CASSLTGDNEQFF | TGTGCCAGCAGCCTGACAGGGGACAATGAGCAGTTCTTC
TRBJ2-5 | TRBV5-4 | - | TRBD2 | CASRPGLAGRETQYF | TGTGCCAGCAGACCGGGACTAGCGGGACGTGAGACCCAGTACTTC
TRBJ1-2 | TRBV19 | - | TRBD1 | CASSTQGEDYGYTF | TGTGCCAGTAGTACCCAGGGGGAAGACTATGGCTACACCTTC
TRBJ2-1 | TRBV19 | - | - | CASSIGSNEQFF | TGTGCCAGTAGTATCGGTTCCAATGAGCAGTTCTTC
TRBJ2-7 | TRBV2 | - | TRBD2 | CASSDGPGGEQYF | TGTGCCAGCAGTGACGGGCCGGGAGGCGAGCAGTACTTC
TRBJ1-1 | TRBV3-1/TRBV3-2 | - | - | CASSQGQAASFF | TGTGCCAGCAGCCAAGGACAGGCGGCGTCTTTCTTT
TRBJ2-2 | TRBV5-4 | - | - | CASSLDRAGTGELFF | TGTGCCAGCAGCTTGGACAGGGCCGGCACCGGGGAGCTGTTTTTT
TRBJ1-4 | TRBV7-9 | - | TRBD1 | CASSGRDRSNEKLFF | TGTGCCAGCAGCGGACGGGACAGGAGTAATGAAAAACTGTTTTTT
TRBJ2-3 | TRBV6-2/TRBV6-3 | - | - | CASSRNRNPTDTQYF | TGTGCCAGCAGCCGGAACCGAAACCCCACAGATACGCAGTATTTT
TRBJ1-3 | TRBV3-1/TRBV3-2 | - | - | CASSQALGNTIYF | TGTGCCAGCAGCCAAGCTCTTGGAAACACCATATATTTT
TRBJ1-3 | TRBV9 | - | - | CASSAEPFSTGNTIYF | TGTGCCAGCAGCGCCGAACCCTTCTCTACTGGAAACACCATATATTTT
TRBJ2-7 | TRBV7-9 | - | TRBD2 | CASSSSGASYEQYF | TGTGCCAGCAGCTCTAGCGGGGCCTCCTACGAGCAGTACTTC
TRBJ1-4 | TRBV5-1 | - | TRBD1 | CASSKGWTGESEKLFF | TGCGCCAGCAGCAAGGGATGGACAGGGGAGTCTGAAAAACTGTTTTTT
TRBJ2-7 | TRBV4-1 | few | TRBD1 | CASRYLWDSSYEQYF | TGCGCCAGCAGGTACCTATGGGACAGCTCCTACGAGCAGTACTTC
TRBJ1-4 | TRBV7-9 | - | - | CASSQDLNAELFF | TGTGCCAGCAGCCAGGACCTAAATGCGGAACTGTTTTTT
TRBJ2-6 | TRBV5-4 | - | - | CASSQLGGSGANVLTF | TGTGCCAGCAGCCAGCTCGGGGGATCTGGGGCCAACGTCCTGACTTTC
TRBJ2-7 | TRBV4-2 | - | - | CASSQENSGVTYEQYF | TGTGCCAGCAGCCAAGAAAACTCCGGGGTGACCTACGAGCAGTACTTC
TRBJ2-3 | TRBV10-2 | - | TRBD1 | CASSESQGIDTDTQYF | TGCGCCAGCAGTGAGTCACAGGGGATTGACACAGATACGCAGTATTTT
TRBJ2-1 | TRBV21-1 | few | - | CASIAGDRYEQFF | TGTGCCAGCATAGCGGGAGATAGGTATGAGCAGTTCTTC
TRBJ1-1 | TRBV7-9 | - | - | CASSLTRAGNTEAFF | TGTGCCAGCAGCTTAACCAGGGCCGGGAACACTGAAGCTTTCTTT
TRBJ2-3 | TRBV20-1 | - | - | CSPKGDTQYF | TGCAGTCCCAAAGGAGATACGCAGTATTTT
TRBJ2-2 | TRBV5-1 | - | - | CASSLEGRKNTGELFF | TGCGCCAGCAGCTTGGAGGGGCGAAAGAACACCGGGGAGCTGTTTTTT
TRBJ1-1 | TRBV7-3 | once | - | CASSLAGTWGTEAFF | TGTGCCAGCAGCTTAGCCGGGACGTGGGGCACTGAAGCTTTCTTT
TRBJ1-1 | TRBV5-6 | - | - | CASSSAGSRVSEAFF | TGTGCCAGCAGTTCTGCTGGCAGTCGGGTGTCTGAAGCTTTCTTT
TRBJ2-3 | TRBV7-9 | - | TRBD2 | CASSLRGGPNTDTQYF | TGTGCCAGCAGTCTGCGGGGGGGCCCGAACACAGATACGCAGTATTTT
TRBJ2-5 | TRBV18 | - | - | CASSPPVGRGEAQYF | TGTGCCAGCTCACCACCAGTGGGGCGCGGTGAGGCCCAGTACTTC
TRBJ1-5 | TRBV28 | - | TRBD1 | CASTPDRGGYQPQHF | TGTGCCAGCACCCCAGACAGGGGGGGATATCAGCCCCAGCATTTT
TRBJ2-3 | TRBV5-4 | - | TRBD2 | CASSTGLAITDTQYF | TGTGCCAGCAGCACGGGACTAGCGATCACAGATACGCAGTATTTT
TRBJ1-3 | TRBV2 | - | - | CASSDEQTTGNTIYF | TGTGCCAGCAGTGATGAACAGACGACTGGAAACACCATATATTTT
TRBJ1-1 | TRBV29-1 | - | TRBD1 | CSVGGQKQATEAFF | TGCAGCGTTGGGGGACAGAAACAAGCCACTGAAGCTTTCTTT
TRBJ1-2 | TRBV7-3 | - | - | CASSLLGVRGDEYGYTF | TGTGCCAGCAGCTTATTGGGGGTAAGAGGAGATGAGTATGGCTACACCTTC
TRBJ2-2 | TRBV28 | - | - | CASTPRPNTGELFF | TGTGCCAGCACCCCTAGGCCGAACACCGGGGAGCTGTTTTTT
TRBJ2-2 | TRBV7-9 | - | - | CASSPTLGTGELFF | TGTGCCAGCAGCCCCACGTTGGGCACCGGGGAGCTGTTTTTT
TRBJ2-3 | TRBV3-1/TRBV3-2 | - | TRBD1 | CASSLGQRTDTQYF | TGTGCCAGCAGCTTGGGACAGCGCACAGATACGCAGTATTTT
TRBJ2-7 | TRBV27 | - | - | CASSLLTGSSAKQYF | TGTGCCAGCAGTTTATTAACAGGGTCTTCGGCCAAGCAGTACTTC
TRBJ1-3 | TRBV7-9 | - | - | CASSPGGSISGNTIYF | TGTGCCAGCAGCCCCGGCGGTTCAATCTCTGGAAACACCATATATTTT
TRBJ2-7 | TRBV19 | - | - | CASSIKGEIEQYF | TGTGCCAGTAGTATTAAGGGAGAGATCGAGCAGTACTTC
TRBJ2-7 | TRBV10-1 | - | TRBD1 | CASSSSRDSSFYEQYF | TGCGCCAGCAGTTCATCCCGGGACAGCAGTTTCTACGAGCAGTACTTC